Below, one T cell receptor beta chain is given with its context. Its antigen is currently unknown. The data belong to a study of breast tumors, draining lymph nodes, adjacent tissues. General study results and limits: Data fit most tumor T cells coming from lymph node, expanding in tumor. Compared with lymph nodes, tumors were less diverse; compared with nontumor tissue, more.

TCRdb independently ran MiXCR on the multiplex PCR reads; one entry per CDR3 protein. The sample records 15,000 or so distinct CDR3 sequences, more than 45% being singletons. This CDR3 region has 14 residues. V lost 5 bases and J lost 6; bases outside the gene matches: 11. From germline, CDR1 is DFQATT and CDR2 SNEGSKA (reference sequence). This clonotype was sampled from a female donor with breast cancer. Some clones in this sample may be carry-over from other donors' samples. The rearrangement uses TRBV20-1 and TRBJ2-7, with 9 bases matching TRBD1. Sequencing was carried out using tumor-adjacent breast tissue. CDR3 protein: CSAPSPGTGSEQYF. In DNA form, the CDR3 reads TGCAGTGCTCCGAGTCCCGGGACAGGGTCCGAGCAGTACTTC.